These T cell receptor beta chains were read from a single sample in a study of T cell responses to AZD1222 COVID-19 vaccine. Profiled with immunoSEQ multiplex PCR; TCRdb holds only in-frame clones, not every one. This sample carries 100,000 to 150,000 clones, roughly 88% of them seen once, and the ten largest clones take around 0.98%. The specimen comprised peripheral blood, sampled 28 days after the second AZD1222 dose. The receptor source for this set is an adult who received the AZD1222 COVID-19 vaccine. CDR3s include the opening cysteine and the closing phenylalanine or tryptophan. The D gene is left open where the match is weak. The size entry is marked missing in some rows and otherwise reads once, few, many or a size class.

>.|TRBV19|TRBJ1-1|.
TGTGCCAGTGGGGACCGCGGCACTGAAGCTTTCTTT
CASGDRGTEAFF
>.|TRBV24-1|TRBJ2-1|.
TGTGCCACCAGTGATAACTCGGGTGGCTCCTACAATGAGCAGTTCTTC
CATSDNSGGSYNEQFF
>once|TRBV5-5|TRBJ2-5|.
TGTGCCAGCAGCCAGACCAGACAAGAGACCCAGTACTTC
CASSQTRQETQYF
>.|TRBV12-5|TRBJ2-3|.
TGTGCTAGTGGTTTGGTACGCGGCTTAAGGCGCGCGGGATGGGGGACAGATACGCAGTATTTT
CASGLVRGLRRAGWGTDTQYF
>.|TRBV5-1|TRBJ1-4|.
TGCGCCAGCAGCTTGGCGGGGCAGGGGCTGGTCGGGGGAAAACTGTTTTTT
CASSLAGQGLVGGKLFF
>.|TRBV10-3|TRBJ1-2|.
TGTGCCATCAGTGGGCCACCGGCAGGCACGGTGGATGGCTACACCTTC
CAISGPPAGTVDGYTF
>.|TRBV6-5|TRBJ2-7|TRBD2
TGTGCCAGCAGGAGCGGGGGGAGCTCCTACGAGCAGTACTTC
CASRSGGSSYEQYF
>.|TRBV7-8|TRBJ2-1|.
TGTGCCAGCAGCTCCTCGGGAGTTCCTTACAATGAGCAGTTCTTC
CASSSSGVPYNEQFF
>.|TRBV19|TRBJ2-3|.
TGTGCCAGTAGTATAAGGAGGGGGGGAGGAGATACGCAGTATTTT
CASSIRRGGGDTQYF
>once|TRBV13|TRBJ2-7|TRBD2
TGTGCCAGCAGCTTATGGGGTAGCGGGAGTACCAAAACCTACGAGCAGTACTTC
CASSLWGSGSTKTYEQYF
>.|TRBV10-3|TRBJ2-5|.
TGTGCCATCAGCGGAAGTGGTCCGGGGCCCGGGGAGACCCAGTACTTC
CAISGSGPGPGETQYF
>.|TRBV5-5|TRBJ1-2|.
TGTGCCAGCAGCTTGGTGGGGGGATACGGCTACACCTTC
CASSLVGGYGYTF
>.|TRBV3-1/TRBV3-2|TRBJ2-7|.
TGTGCCAGCAGCCAAGATCTGTGGGGCTCAGGCTACGAGCAGTACTTC
CASSQDLWGSGYEQYF
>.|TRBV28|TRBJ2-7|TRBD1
TGTGCCAGCACCGAGGCCCTAGGGGGCACGAGTTACGAGCAGTACTTC
CASTEALGGTSYEQYF
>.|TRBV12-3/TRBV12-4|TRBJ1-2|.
TGTGCCAGCAGTTTAGGCCAGCTGCATGGCTACACCTTC
CASSLGQLHGYTF
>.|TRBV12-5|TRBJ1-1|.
TGTGCTAGTGGTTTGGAGGTTCTCACTGAAGCTTTCTTT
CASGLEVLTEAFF
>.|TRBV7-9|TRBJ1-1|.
TGTGCCAGCAGCTTATGGTCGGGGAACACTGAAGCTTTCTTT
CASSLWSGNTEAFF
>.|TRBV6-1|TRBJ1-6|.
TGTGCCAGCAGTGAAGCGGTGACTCCGATTTCACCCCTCCACTTT
CASSEAVTPISPLHF
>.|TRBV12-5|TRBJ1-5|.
TGTGCTAGTGCCCGGGGCGGGCAGCCCCAGCATTTT
CASARGGQPQHF
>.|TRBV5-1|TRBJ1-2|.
TGCGCCAGCAGCCCCGACGGGAACTATGGCTACACCTTC
CASSPDGNYGYTF
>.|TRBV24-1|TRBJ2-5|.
TGTGCCACCAGTGTGGCCCAAGAGACCCAGTACTTC
CATSVAQETQYF
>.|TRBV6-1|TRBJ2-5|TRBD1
TGTGCCAGCAGTGAAATGACAGGGACCCAAGAGACCCAGTACTTC
CASSEMTGTQETQYF
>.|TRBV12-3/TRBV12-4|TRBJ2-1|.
TGTGCCAGCAGTTTTTACCGGGAGCAGTTCTTC
CASSFYREQFF
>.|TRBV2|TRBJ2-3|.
TGTGCCAGCTCCCAAGATACGCAGTATTTT
CASSQDTQYF
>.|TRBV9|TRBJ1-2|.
TGTGCCAGCAGCGTAGGCAGCTCTAACTATGGCTACACCTTC
CASSVGSSNYGYTF
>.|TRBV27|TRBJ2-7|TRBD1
TGTGCCAGCAAGATGGTAGGACAGGGGGGCGAGCAGTACTTC
CASKMVGQGGEQYF
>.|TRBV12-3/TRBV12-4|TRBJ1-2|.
TGTGCCAGCAGTTTTGGGAAGGGCTACACCTTC
CASSFGKGYTF
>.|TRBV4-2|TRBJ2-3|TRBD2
TGTGCCAGCAGCCAAGGGACTAGCGGGAGGGCCGGGACAGATACGCAGTATTTT
CASSQGTSGRAGTDTQYF
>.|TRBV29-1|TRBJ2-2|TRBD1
TGCAGCGTCAACCGGGACAGGCTCACCGGGGAGCTGTTTTTT
CSVNRDRLTGELFF
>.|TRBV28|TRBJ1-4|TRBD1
TGTGCCAGCGTTACCCGGACAGGGACTGGTGAAAAACTGTTTTTT
CASVTRTGTGEKLFF
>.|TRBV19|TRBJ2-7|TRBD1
TGTGCCAGTAGAGCCCGGACAGGCTTCCTCTACGAGCAGTACTTC
CASRARTGFLYEQYF
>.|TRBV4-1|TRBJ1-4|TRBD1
TGCGCCAGCAGCCCAGTCCTCGGGACAGGGAATGAAAAACTGTTTTTT
CASSPVLGTGNEKLFF
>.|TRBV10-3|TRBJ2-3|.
TGTGCCATCTGCCGGGGGCCTAGCACAGATACGCAGTATTTT
CAICRGPSTDTQYF
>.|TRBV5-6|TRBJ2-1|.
TGTGCCAGCAGCGGCCCGGGAGCTGCTCAGTTCTTC
CASSGPGAAQFF
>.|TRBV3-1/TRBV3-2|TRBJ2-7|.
TGTGCCAGCAGCGAAGACAGGCAGAGCTCCTACGAGCAGTACTTC
CASSEDRQSSYEQYF
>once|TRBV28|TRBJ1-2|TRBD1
TGTGCCAGCAACCTATCGGGACAGCTTCTCAACTATGGCTACACCTTC
CASNLSGQLLNYGYTF
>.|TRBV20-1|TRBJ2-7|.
TGCAGTGCGTTTAAGGCGGACGAGCAGTACTTC
CSAFKADEQYF
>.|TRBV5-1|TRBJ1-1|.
TGCGCCAGCAGCTTGGTGAACACTGAAGCTTTCTTT
CASSLVNTEAFF
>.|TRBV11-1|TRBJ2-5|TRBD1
TGTGCCAGCAGCTCAGGGACAGTAAAAGAGACCCAGTACTTC
CASSSGTVKETQYF
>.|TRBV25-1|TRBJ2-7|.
TGTGCCAGCAGTGTGACCTACGAGCAGTACTTC
CASSVTYEQYF
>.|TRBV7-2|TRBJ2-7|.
TGTGCCAGCAGCCCGCGCTTCGAAGGCGAGCAGTACTTC
CASSPRFEGEQYF
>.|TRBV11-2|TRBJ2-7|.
TGTGCCAGCAGCTTATGGGCAACGGACGAGCAGTACTTC
CASSLWATDEQYF
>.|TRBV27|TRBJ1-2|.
TGTGCCAGCAGTTTATCAGGACCTCGAGGCTACACCTTC
CASSLSGPRGYTF